Below, 26 T cell receptor beta chains from the same sample are listed, as sequenced in a study of beta chain features in type 1 diabetes. The antigens for these receptors are not known. Notes on the study in general: Type 1 diabetes patients had moderately but significantly shorter TCRB CDR3s in all four CD4+ subsets.

Expressed TCRB transcripts were sequenced because the isolated RNA had all been reverse transcribed beforehand. TCRdb keeps only in-frame clones here, not all; method: immunoSEQ multiplex PCR. The sample has some 250,000 clones, about a tenth seen once; the top ten hold over 0.015%. The sample taken for sequencing was naive CD4+ T cells from blood. The receptors were gathered from a man aged 25-40 years with type 1 diabetes.

This clone was observed a handful of times. The J gene is TRBJ2-1, the V gene TRBV2, with D maybe TRBD1 (5 bases). V lost 0 bases, J lost 15 bases, and 12 bases lay in between. Germline V gene sequence: CDR1 SNHLY, CDR2 FYNNEI. This CDR3 is built from 12 residues. Here the CDR3 DNA reads TGTGCCAGCAGTGAAGCGCTAGGGGCCAGGTTCTTC. This gives the protein CASSEALGARFF.

This clone was counted only a few times. The rearrangement uses TRBV5-4 and TRBJ2-2; TRBD1 matches 7 bases. The CDR3 contains 15 residues. Germline V lookup: CDR1 SGHNT, CDR2 YYREEE (reference sequence). Losses at the gene ends were 5 bases for V and 0 bases for J; bases not matched to a gene: 4. CDR3 sequence reads: CASRSGTANTGELFF. The CDR3 DNA reads as TGTGCCAGCAGGTCCGGGACAGCGAACACCGGGGAGCTGTTTTTT.

This clone showed up just a few times. The V gene is TRBV10-3, the J gene TRBJ2-1; the match to TRBD2 covers 8 bases. V shed 2 bases and J 2 bases; nucleotides not matched to a gene: 8. The CDR3 extends over 17 amino acids. The V gene's germline CDR1 is ENHRY and CDR2 SYGVKD. The CDR3 loop is CAISEPGGGTAYNEQFF. CDR3 nucleotides: TGTGCCATCAGTGAGCCCGGCGGGGGGACCGCCTACAATGAGCAGTTCTTC.

V and J are TRBV30 and TRBJ2-5; 7 bases fit TRBD1. The last part of the DNA fits TRBJ2-7 better; the J call may be wrong. CDR1 GTSNPN and CDR2 SVGIG come from the germline V gene (reference sequence). This CDR3 spans 15 amino acids. This CDR3 reads CAWRRKQGFSYEQYF. DNA for the CDR3: TGTGCCTGGAGGCGAAAACAGGGGTTTAGCTACGAGCAGTACTTC.

This clone was counted a few times. This rearrangement joins TRBV14 to TRBJ1-2; D uncertain. Trimming cost V 1 base and J 4 bases, with 7 bases left between them. CDR1 and CDR2 from the germline V gene are SGHDN and FVKESK. The CDR3 extends over 13 amino acids. The CDR3 here is CASSQGQFYGYTF. In DNA, the CDR3 is TGTGCCAGCAGCCAAGGGCAGTTCTATGGCTACACCTTC.

In this sample, this clone turned up a few times. This chain uses TRBV30 with TRBJ1-3; 8 nucleotides agree with TRBD1. This CDR3 comprises 15 residues. V lost 2 bases, J lost 4 bases, and 7 bases stayed unmatched. Germline values: CDR1 GTSNPN, CDR2 SVGIG (reference sequence). DNA for the CDR3: TGTGCCTGGAGTTTGACAGGGGCAGGAGGAAACACCATATATTTT. Translation: CAWSLTGAGGNTIYF.

This rearrangement joins TRBV11-2 to TRBJ2-3, with TRBD1 matching 7 bases. CDR3 size: 14 residues. The ends lost 8 bases at V and 6 bases at J; junction bases unmatched: 11. Germline V lookup: CDR1 SGHAT, CDR2 FQNNGV. Here the CDR3 reads CASGRQGREDTQYF. The CDR3 bases are TGTGCCAGCGGCCGACAGGGCCGTGAGGATACGCAGTATTTT.

The chain combines TRBV2 with TRBJ2-1; a weak D match, TRBD2 (5 bases). The length of the CDR3 is 14 residues. Trimming removed 7 bases from V and 7 bases from J, with 17 bases in between. Germline V CDR1 and CDR2: SNHLY, FYNNEI. Here the CDR3 DNA reads TGTGCCAGCACGAGGACTGCAAACGGGAATGAGCAGTTCTTC. Translated, it gives CASTRTANGNEQFF.

The chain employs TRBV5-1 and TRBJ2-1, with TRBD2 as a possible D gene (5 bases). Between the trimmed V and J ends, which lost 1 base and 4 bases, there was a span of 12 bases. This CDR3 region has 15 residues. Germline CDR1 and CDR2: SGHRS and YFSETQ. The DNA for the CDR3 is TGCGCCAGCAGCTTGCCATCCACTAGATACAATGAGCAGTTCTTC. As protein: CASSLPSTRYNEQFF.

This chain joins TRBV7-2 and TRBJ2-5; D is ambiguous. Germline V CDR1 and CDR2: SGHTA, FQGNSA. Trimming left V 3 bases short and J 2 bases short, with 16 bases between. This CDR3 comprises 16 residues. DNA of the CDR3: TGTGCCAGCAGCTTCCGACTCCTTCTTTCTCAAGAGACCCAGTACTTC. Translated: CASSFRLLLSQETQYF.

The chain is built from TRBV4-1 and TRBJ1-2; no definite D call. The CDR3 length is 14 residues. Germline CDR1 reads MGHRA; CDR2 reads YSYEKL. V was clipped by 0 bases and J by 4 bases, with 9 bases between them. The CDR3 region has the DNA TGCGCCAGCAGCCAAGAGTGGCAGTCCTATGGCTACACCTTC. It codes for CASSQEWQSYGYTF.

The genes are TRBV4-2 and TRBJ2-1; TRBD2 matches 9 bases. The germline V gene has CDR1 LGHNA and CDR2 YNFKEQ. CDR3 length: 17 amino acids. The ends lost 0 bases at V and 6 bases at J; junction bases unmatched: 9. The CDR3: CASSQESGGRFGNEQFF. CDR3 sequence (DNA): TGTGCCAGCAGCCAAGAGAGCGGGGGGCGATTCGGCAATGAGCAGTTCTTC.

The J gene is TRBJ2-1, the V gene TRBV5-1; D is ambiguous. Trimming stripped 3 bases from V and 8 bases from J, with 18 bases between. The CDR3 loop spans 15 amino acids. Germline V CDR1 and CDR2: SGHRS, YFSETQ. This chain's CDR3 is CASSSNSFAGHEQFF. CDR3 in DNA: TGCGCCAGCAGCTCGAACAGTTTCGCCGGCCATGAGCAGTTCTTC.

This chain connects TRBV18 to TRBJ1-1; D unclear. Germline V CDR1 and CDR2: KGHSH, LQKENI. The CDR3 is made up of 13 amino acids. V was pared by 6 bases and J by 1 base, with 9 bases between. In DNA form, the CDR3 reads TGTGCCAGCTCTCCCCGGGAGAACACTGAAGCTTTCTTT. Residues: CASSPRENTEAFF.

The chain combines TRBV5-4 with TRBJ2-5; weak D call: TRBD2 (7 bases). Germline V gives CDR1 SGHNT, CDR2 YYREEE (reference sequence). This CDR3 has 15 amino acids. V was cut by 2 bases and J by 4 bases, with 15 bases left in between. DNA of the CDR3: TGTGCCAGCAGCTTTCGCGGGGGCTATACAGAGACCCAGTACTTC. The encoded protein is CASSFRGGYTETQYF.

This clone was found a few times. Here the CDR3 DNA reads TGTGCCAGCAGCCGAGACAGGCCGGAGTACAATGAGCAGTTCTTC. Translated: CASSRDRPEYNEQFF. The gene calls are TRBV7-2 and TRBJ2-1; weak D call: TRBD1 (6 bases). The germline V gene has CDR1 SGHTA and CDR2 FQGNSA. Trimming cost V 5 bases and J 4 bases, with 15 bases left between them. The CDR3 has 15 residues.

This clone was seen only a few times. This rearrangement joins TRBV29-1 to TRBJ1-2; 8 nucleotides agree with TRBD1. V dropped 3 bases and J dropped 3; count of bases not matched to a gene: 6. The CDR3 is made up of 14 amino acids. CDR1 is SQVTM and CDR2 is ANQGSEA in the germline V gene. CDR3 amino acids: CSVDPQGAYYGYTF. The CDR3 DNA follows: TGCAGCGTTGACCCCCAGGGGGCCTACTATGGCTACACCTTC.

The rearrangement joins TRBV2 to TRBJ2-1, with TRBD2 matching 14 bases. The CDR3 runs 15 residues. Germline CDR1 and CDR2: SNHLY and FYNNEI. V lost 6 bases, J lost 8 bases, and 6 bases stayed unmatched. Here the CDR3 reads CASRPGLAGVYEQFF. CDR3 DNA sequence: TGTGCCAGCAGGCCGGGACTAGCGGGGGTTTATGAGCAGTTCTTC.

This clone was picked up a small number of times. The V gene is TRBV4-2, the J gene TRBJ2-1; 10 bases map to TRBD2. The CDR3 has 16 amino acids. V was clipped by 0 bases and J by 10 bases; unmatched bases: 9. CDR1 is LGHNA and CDR2 is YNFKEQ in the germline V gene. CDR3 region: CASSQDFGRTSGEQFF. The CDR3 DNA sequence: TGTGCCAGCAGCCAAGATTTCGGACGGACTAGCGGAGAGCAGTTCTTC.

This clone has a single count. The chain carries TRBV29-1 and TRBJ1-5; D gene ambiguous. The ends were cut back, 6 bases at V and 7 bases at J, with 16 bases in the middle. The germline V gene encodes CDR1 SQVTM and CDR2 ANQGSEA. The CDR3 runs to 13 residues. CDR3 bases: TGCAGCGTCCTGCCCGGGTCCGGGCAGCCCCAGCATTTT. It codes for CSVLPGSGQPQHF. Using reference TRBV29-1 and TRBJ1-5 for the parts outside the CDR3, the full variable domain is SAVISQKPSRDICQRGTSLTIQCQVDSQVTMMFWYRQQPGQSLTLIATANQGSEATYESGFVIDKFPISRPNLTFSTLTVSNMSPEDSSIYLCSVLPGSGQPQHFGDGTRLSIL.

V gene TRBV28 combines with J gene TRBJ2-5, with D perhaps TRBD1 (5 bases). Trimming pared 7 bases from V and 4 bases from J, leaving 13 bases between. The CDR3 sequence is 13 residues long. Looked up from germline, CDR1 is MDHEN and CDR2 is SYDVKM. The CDR3 region has the DNA TGTGCCAGCAAGAAGGGGCAAAGAGAGACCCAGTACTTC. Residues: CASKKGQRETQYF. The entire variable domain, with the rest obtained from reference TRBV28 and TRBJ2-5, is as follows: DVKVTQSSRYLVKRTGEKVFLECVQDMDHENMFWYRQDPGLGLRLIYFSYDVKMKEKGDIPEGYSVSREKKERFSLILESASTNQTSMYLCASKKGQRETQYFGPGTRLLVL.

This clone was seen a handful of times. The chain employs TRBV6-5 and TRBJ2-7; TRBD1 matches 10 bases. The V gene's germline CDR1 is MNHEY and CDR2 SVGAGI. The CDR3 loop spans 15 amino acids. V was pared by 6 bases and J by 1 base, with 6 bases of the junction left unmatched. CDR3 protein: CASRLTGGLSYEQYF. The CDR3 nucleotides are TGTGCCAGCAGGCTGACAGGGGGCTTGTCCTACGAGCAGTACTTC.

This clone was observed a few times. The chain links TRBV4-1 to TRBJ2-6, with TRBD2 as a possible D gene (7 bases). The germline V gene has CDR1 MGHRA and CDR2 YSYEKL. Trimming took off 6 bases at V and 1 base at J, with 16 bases between the two ends. The CDR3 runs to 17 residues. CDR3 residues: CASSTGRVRSGANVLTF. The CDR3 nucleotides are TGCGCCAGCAGTACAGGGAGGGTAAGATCTGGGGCCAACGTCCTGACTTTC.

The chain uses TRBV4-1 and TRBJ1-6, with a tentative D call TRBD1 (5 bases). Per germline, CDR1 MGHRA and CDR2 YSYEKL. The ends were cut back, 6 bases at V and 9 bases at J, with 18 bases in the middle. The CDR3 has 15 residues. The CDR3 loop reads CASRRGNRGPSPLHF. The CDR3 bases are TGCGCCAGCAGACGGGGGAACAGAGGGCCTTCACCCCTCCACTTT.

The V gene is TRBV18, the J gene TRBJ1-2; no reliable D call. This CDR3 spans 14 amino acids. V was pared by 6 bases and J by 3 bases, with 14 bases between. Germline CDR1 KGHSH, CDR2 LQKENI. Written as DNA, the CDR3 is TGTGCCAGCTCCGATCGTACAGTTGACTATGGCTACACCTTC. Amino acid sequence: CASSDRTVDYGYTF.

This clone was seen a handful of times. The rearrangement uses TRBV7-2 and TRBJ2-3, with TRBD1 identical over 11 bases. Germline trimming cut 3 bases from V and 3 bases from J; bases unmatched to any gene: 2. CDR1 SGHTA and CDR2 FQGNSA come from the germline V gene. CDR3 length: 15 residues. The chain's CDR3 is CASSFGQGATDTQYF. As DNA, the CDR3 is TGTGCCAGCAGCTTCGGACAGGGGGCAACAGATACGCAGTATTTT.